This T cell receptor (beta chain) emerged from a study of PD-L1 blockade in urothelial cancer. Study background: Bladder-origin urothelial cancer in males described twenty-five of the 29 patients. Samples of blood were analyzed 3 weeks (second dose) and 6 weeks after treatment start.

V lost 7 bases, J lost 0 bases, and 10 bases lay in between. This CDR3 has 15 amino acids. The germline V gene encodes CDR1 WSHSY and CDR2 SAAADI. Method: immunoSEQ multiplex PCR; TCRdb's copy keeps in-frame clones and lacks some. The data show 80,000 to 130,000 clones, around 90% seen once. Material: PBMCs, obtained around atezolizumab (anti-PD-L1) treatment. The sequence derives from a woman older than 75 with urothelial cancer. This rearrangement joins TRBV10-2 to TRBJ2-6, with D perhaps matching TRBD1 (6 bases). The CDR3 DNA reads TGCGCCAGCACCACAGGGATCTCTGGGGCCAACGTCCTGACTTTC. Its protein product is CASTTGISGANVLTF.